A single sample gave rise to the 23 T cell receptor beta chains below, sequenced in a study of blood T cell repertoires in COVID-19 (TCRdb year 2020). Receptor libraries were prepared by the immunoSEQ multiplex PCR assay. As stored in TCRdb, this immuneACCESS dataset retains in-frame rearrangements with V and J assigned. A fraction of the clones does not appear; measured against another copy, unresolved V genes explain less than half of the discrepancy, and the remainder lacks a known reason. This sample lists fewer than 110,000 clones; 75% to 95% were detected once. Of the sample, under 1.5% falls within the top ten clones. Sequencing was carried out using peripheral blood. The receptors were gathered from a woman younger than 45 with acute or convalescent COVID-19.

This chain links TRBV10-3 with TRBJ1-1; 7 bases fit TRBD1. From germline, CDR1 is ENHRY and CDR2 SYGVKD. The CDR3 has 14 residues. Losses at the gene ends were 6 bases for V and 1 base for J; bases not matched to a gene: 5. DNA for the CDR3: TGTGCCATCAGGAAGGGACAGACGAACACTGAAGCTTTCTTT. Translated, it gives CAIRKGQTNTEAFF.

The V gene is TRBV15, the J gene TRBJ1-5, with D possibly TRBD1 on 5 matching bases. Germline V lookup: CDR1 LNHNV, CDR2 YYDKDF (reference sequence). Deletions cut 2 bases from V and 1 base from J, with 6 bases between. CDR3 length: 14 amino acids. The CDR3 loop is CATSRQGSNQPQHF. CDR3 nucleotide sequence: TGTGCCACCAGCAGACAGGGAAGCAATCAGCCCCAGCATTTT.

J is TRBJ1-1 and V is TRBV7-2, with TRBD1 as a possible D gene (5 bases). Germline lookup yields CDR1 SGHTA and CDR2 FQGNSA. Trimming took 1 base from V and 0 from J, leaving 12 bases between them. The length of the CDR3 is 16 residues. CDR3 residues: CASSLEPPGLNTEAFF. CDR3 DNA sequence: TGTGCCAGCAGCTTAGAACCGCCAGGGCTGAACACTGAAGCTTTCTTT.

The chain has TRBV7-8 and TRBJ1-2; 12 bases are shared with TRBD1. The V gene's germline CDR1 is SGHVS and CDR2 FQNEAQ. The CDR3 has 17 amino acids. The ends lost 3 bases at V and 6 bases at J; junction bases unmatched: 11. The CDR3 here is CASSLGPGQGAVDGYTF. CDR3 bases: TGTGCCAGCAGCTTGGGACCGGGACAGGGGGCAGTTGATGGCTACACCTTC.

This clone was detected once. The chain couples TRBV27 to TRBJ2-5; maybe TRBD2 (5 bases). The CDR3 is 15 amino acids. V lost 2 bases and J lost 4, with 14 bases in between. Germline values: CDR1 MNHEY, CDR2 SMNVEV (reference sequence). The CDR3 DNA reads TGTGCCAGCAGTTTAAGTGCTAGCTTAGTAGAGACCCAGTACTTC. As protein: CASSLSASLVETQYF.

The chain recombines TRBV30 with TRBJ1-2; 7 nucleotides line up with TRBD1. CDR1 is GTSNPN, CDR2 SVGIG, per germline (reference sequence). The length of the CDR3 is 13 residues. V was clipped by 2 bases and J by 4 bases; unmatched bases: 4. The CDR3 here is CAWSRQGSYGYTF. The CDR3 nucleotides read TGTGCCTGGAGTCGACAGGGTTCCTATGGCTACACCTTC.

The chain combines TRBV28 with TRBJ1-1; D gene ambiguous. V lost 7 bases and J lost 4, with 19 bases in between. Germline V gene lookup returns CDR1 MDHEN and CDR2 SYDVKM. This CDR3 is 15 amino acids long. Here the CDR3 DNA reads TGTGCCAGCACCCGTTCGGGAGGCTTGGGCACTGAAGCTTTCTTT. This encodes CASTRSGGLGTEAFF.

The chain has TRBV18 and TRBJ1-2; TRBD1 aligns across 9 bases. Germline CDR1 KGHSH, CDR2 LQKENI. After removal of 0 bases from V and 6 bases from J, the junction contained 5 bases not matched to a gene. This CDR3 is built from 15 residues. CDR3 residues: CASSPPDRGWDGYTF. CDR3 coding DNA: TGTGCCAGCTCACCACCGGACAGGGGTTGGGATGGCTACACCTTC.

The chain couples TRBV28 to TRBJ1-2, with D possibly being TRBD1 (5 bases). CDR3 length equals 17 residues. V lost 7 bases and J lost 2, with 23 bases in between. CDR1 MDHEN and CDR2 SYDVKM come from the germline V gene. DNA for the CDR3: TGTGCCAGCACCAATTCGGGGAGAGGGACTCAAAACTATGGCTACACCTTC. As protein: CASTNSGRGTQNYGYTF.

This clone was observed once. The chain recombines TRBV28 with TRBJ2-7; 8 bases map to TRBD1. Germline V lookup: CDR1 MDHEN, CDR2 SYDVKM. The CDR3 length is 16 residues. V lost 1 base, J lost 13 bases, and 18 bases stayed unmatched. The CDR3 loop reads CASSLSAGQAFRGIYF. The CDR3 DNA reads as TGTGCCAGCAGTTTATCGGCGGGACAGGCCTTCAGGGGAATCTACTTC.

This chain joins TRBV28 and TRBJ1-5, with D perhaps TRBD1 (5 bases). This CDR3 spans 19 amino acids. Germline V lookup: CDR1 MDHEN, CDR2 SYDVKM. V gave up 2 bases and J gave up 3 bases, with 23 bases separating them. The CDR3 coding sequence is TGTGCCAGCAGTTTAGGGGAGGGGCCTTCAATAAAAGACAATCAGCCCCAGCATTTT. It translates to CASSLGEGPSIKDNQPQHF. Supplemented by reference TRBV28 and TRBJ1-5, the full variable domain reads DVKVTQSSRYLVKRTGEKVFLECVQDMDHENMFWYRQDPGLGLRLIYFSYDVKMKEKGDIPEGYSVSREKKERFSLILESASTNQTSMYLCASSLGEGPSIKDNQPQHFGDGTRLSIL.

V is TRBV19 and J is TRBJ1-5; 7 bases are a match to TRBD1. J lost 4 bases, V lost 8 bases, and 17 bases had no gene match. This CDR3 comprises 17 residues. Germline V gene lookup returns CDR1 LNHDA and CDR2 SQIVND (reference sequence). The CDR3 DNA is TGTGCCAGTCGCCTGGCGACAGGGCAACTTTGGAATCAGCCCCAGCATTTT. This encodes CASRLATGQLWNQPQHF.

The rearrangement links TRBV28 to TRBJ1-1, with 7 bases fitting TRBD1. The CDR3 has 13 residues. Germline V gene data show CDR1 as MDHEN and CDR2 as SYDVKM. V dropped 6 bases and J dropped 10; count of bases not matched to a gene: 11. For the CDR3, the DNA is TGTGCCAGCAGACTCCACGACAGGGCCGGAGCTTTCTTT. This sequence encodes CASRLHDRAGAFF.

V is TRBV21-1 and J is TRBJ2-3; TRBD2 is taken as the D call from the table, unchecked against the DNA. TRBV21-1 is noted as a pseudogene. CDR3 length: 16 residues. In nucleotides, the CDR3 is TGTGCCAGCAGCAAAGGGCCGGGGGGAGGCACAGATACGCAGTATTTT. Protein: CASSKGPGGGTDTQYF.

CDR3 in DNA: TGTGCCAGCAGTGAAGTAGGGGGAGGGAATTCACCCCTCCACTTT. This sequence encodes CASSEVGGGNSPLHF. The rearrangement uses TRBV2 and TRBJ1-6; a weak D match, TRBD1 (6 bases). The CDR3 consists of 15 residues. Trimming took off 1 base at V and 7 bases at J, with 11 bases between the two ends. Germline V CDR1 and CDR2: SNHLY, FYNNEI.

This clone was picked up one time. This chain joins TRBV7-2 and TRBJ1-1, with 7 positions matching TRBD1. Trimming took 0 bases from V and 5 from J; bases not matched to a gene: 6. The CDR3 is 15 residues long. The germline CDR1 and CDR2 sequences are SGHTA and FQGNSA. The CDR3 DNA reads as TGTGCCAGCAGCTTAGCCTCACAGGGGCTGACTGAAGCTTTCTTT. It yields the protein CASSLASQGLTEAFF.

This sequence joins TRBV9 and TRBJ2-5, with D possibly matching TRBD2 (6 bases). This CDR3 is built from 14 residues. Germline V gene lookup returns CDR1 SGDLS and CDR2 YYNGEE. V was pared by 3 bases and J by 1 base, with 10 bases between. The CDR3 region is CASSAAGFQETQYF. In DNA, the CDR3 is TGTGCCAGCAGCGCGGCGGGATTCCAAGAGACCCAGTACTTC.

V usage is TRBV11-2 and J usage is TRBJ1-4, with a weak D call TRBD1 (5 bases). The V end lost 5 bases, the J end lost 7 bases, and 14 bases lay between the germline ends. In germline, CDR1 is SGHAT, CDR2 FQNNGV. This CDR3 contains 14 residues. Written as DNA, the CDR3 is TGTGCCAGCAGCCCCGACAGCCTACTTGAAAAACTGTTTTTT. Its protein product is CASSPDSLLEKLFF.

The rearrangement links TRBV5-1 to TRBJ2-1; D might be TRBD2 (6 bases). CDR1 and CDR2 (germline): SGHRS, YFSETQ. V was clipped by 1 base and J by 7 bases, with 12 bases between them. This CDR3 region has 14 residues. CDR3 in amino acids: CASSLHDGGNEQFF. CDR3 in DNA: TGCGCCAGCAGCTTGCATGACGGAGGGAATGAGCAGTTCTTC.

The sample holds one count of this clone. In DNA form, the CDR3 reads TGTGCCAGCAGCTCTAGGCAGGGGAACATTCAGTACTTC. Translating it yields CASSSRQGNIQYF. The chain uses TRBV7-2 and TRBJ2-4, with D possibly matching TRBD1 (6 bases). Trimming cost V 4 bases and J 7 bases, with 11 bases left between them. The CDR3 length is 13 residues. Germline values: CDR1 SGHTA, CDR2 FQGNSA.

The chain has TRBV25-1 and TRBJ2-1; 7 bases map to TRBD2. In germline, CDR1 is MGHDK, CDR2 SYGVNS. V was clipped by 4 bases and J by 0 bases; unmatched bases: 6. The CDR3 length is 16 residues. DNA of the CDR3: TGTGCCAGCAGTGGGGCTAGCGGACTCTCCTACAATGAGCAGTTCTTC. It encodes CASSGASGLSYNEQFF.

This chain connects TRBV5-1 to TRBJ1-2, with D tentatively TRBD1 (6 bases). Germline CDR1 SGHRS, CDR2 YFSETQ. The CDR3 is made up of 16 amino acids. Trimming took off 3 bases at V and 0 bases at J, with 15 bases between the two ends. The DNA for the CDR3 is TGCGCCAGCAGCTGGGGCCGACAGGCAGCTAACTATGGCTACACCTTC. Its translation is CASSWGRQAANYGYTF.

The chain couples TRBV27 to TRBJ2-5, with 7 bases lining up with TRBD2. Per the germline V gene, CDR1 is MNHEY and CDR2 is SMNVEV (reference sequence). Trimming took 4 bases from V and 4 from J; bases not matched to a gene: 6. This CDR3 region has 14 residues. The CDR3 DNA is TGTGCCAGCAGTTCACCAGGGAGGGTAGAGACCCAGTACTTC. Its protein product is CASSSPGRVETQYF.